Shown below are 18 T cell receptor beta chains from a single sample sequenced in a study of low-dose radiotherapy and immunotherapy resistance in tumors. Covering alpha and beta chains, TRAV- and TRBV-specific primers were used for the first-strand cDNA. TCRs were amplified for roughly 20 PCR cycles with a constant-region primer and V-primer adapter. From the reads, TCRdb called clonotypes with MiXCR, one entry per CDR3 protein. The profile shows approximately 84,000 distinct CDR3 sequences, 15% to 20% of them singletons. As to time point: after trial treatment. Noted treatment: LDRT plus nivolumab, ipilimumab, low-dose cyclophosphamide and aspirin (RACIN trial). Source: PBMCs, taken after low-dose radiotherapy plus immunotherapy. The receptors here all came from a male donor with prostate cancer.

This clonotype has just a few counts. A far larger clone is a single base away, which makes a read error likely. The V call is TRBV5-1, the J call TRBJ2-1; D possibly corresponds to TRBD1 (5 bases). The CDR3 runs 15 residues. Trimming stripped 0 bases from V and 10 bases from J, with 17 bases between. Germline lookup yields CDR1 SGHRS and CDR2 YFSETQ. The DNA for the CDR3 is TGCGCCAGCAGCTTGGCCCAGGGCAGCTTCTACGAGCAGTTCTTC. Residues: CASSLAQGSFYEQFF.

This clonotype was counted at least ten times. The chain recombines TRBV29-1 with TRBJ2-7; no firm D call. The CDR3 length is 14 residues. The germline gives CDR1 SQVTM, CDR2 ANQGSEA. V lost 7 bases and J 6 bases, leaving 22 bases between the germline ends. CDR3 in DNA: TGCAGCGCAGCGAAGGTTGGGGTCGACGGCGAGCAGTACTTC. Amino acid sequence: CSAAKVGVDGEQYF.

This clonotype was seen ten or more times. The chain couples TRBV28 to TRBJ1-1; 7 positions match TRBD1. Trimming removed 5 bases from V and 10 bases from J; junction bases left unmatched: 10. This CDR3 region has 13 residues. CDR1 is MDHEN and CDR2 is SYDVKM in the germline V gene. Here the CDR3 reads CASSGDSGLIAFF. CDR3 sequence (DNA): TGTGCCAGCAGTGGGGACAGTGGCCTGATAGCTTTCTTT.

This clonotype was seen repeatedly, ten times or more. The chain links TRBV19 to TRBJ1-5, with D perhaps TRBD1 (6 bases). Germline CDR1 LNHDA, CDR2 SQIVND (reference sequence). This CDR3 comprises 14 residues. V lost 4 bases to trimming and J lost 7 bases, with 14 bases between them. The CDR3 nucleotides read TGTGCCAGTAGTAACGGGGGCGCCGAGCAGCCCCAGCATTTT. This gives the protein CASSNGGAEQPQHF.

The sample holds many counts of this clonotype. This chain joins TRBV15 and TRBJ2-3; D ambiguous. The CDR3 contains 13 residues. Germline V lookup: CDR1 LNHNV, CDR2 YYDKDF (reference sequence). The V and J ends lost 0 bases and 5 bases respectively, with 6 bases between them. The CDR3 DNA sequence: TGTGCCACCAGCAGAGACCAGCGAGATACGCAGTATTTT. This sequence encodes CATSRDQRDTQYF.

This clonotype was detected ten times or more. The chain employs TRBV7-6 and TRBJ2-3; no definite D call. Germline V lookup: CDR1 SGHVS, CDR2 FNYEAQ. This CDR3 has 12 amino acids. Between the trimmed V and J ends, which lost 5 bases and 6 bases, there was a span of 9 bases. DNA for the CDR3: TGTGCCAGCAGCCCAATCTCGGATACGCAGTATTTT. This translates into CASSPISDTQYF.

This clonotype was counted at least ten times. The rearrangement links TRBV18 to TRBJ2-7; D remains unclear. V was shortened by 0 bases and J by 7 bases, with 16 bases between the two germline ends. Germline assignment: CDR1 KGHSH and CDR2 LQKENI. This CDR3 has 15 residues. For the CDR3, the DNA is TGTGCCAGCTCACCACCGGGTTCCGGGTCTGGTGAGCAGTACTTC. This codes for CASSPPGSGSGEQYF.

This clonotype was recorded many times. This chain uses TRBV30 with TRBJ2-5; TRBD2 matches at 11 bases. The junction had 8 bases not matched to a gene; V was cut back by 5 bases and J by 9 bases. The CDR3 totals 13 residues. Per germline, CDR1 GTSNPN and CDR2 SVGIG (reference sequence). The DNA of the CDR3 is TGTGCCTGGGGTACTAGCGGGGGCCTACCCCAGTACTTC. Translated, it gives CAWGTSGGLPQYF.

As to this clonotype: This likely traces to a read error, being one base from a far larger clone. The rearrangement joins TRBV5-3 to TRBJ2-1; D is possibly TRBD1 or TRBD2 (5 bases each). TRBV5-3 falls under the ORF class, with uncertain function. The CDR3 is made up of 15 amino acids. The CDR3 sequence is CASSLWDLCYNEQFF. In DNA, the CDR3 is TGTGCCAGCAGCTTGTGGGACCTCTGCTACAATGAGCAGTTCTTC.

This clonotype came up many times. The chain carries TRBV4-1 and TRBJ2-5; possibly TRBD2 for D (6 bases). CDR1 and CDR2 (germline): MGHRA, YSYEKL. The CDR3 has 15 residues. The ends were cut back, 3 bases at V and 2 bases at J, with 13 bases in the middle. As DNA, the CDR3 is TGCGCCAGCAGCCACGGGACTCTACAACAAGAGACCCAGTACTTC. It specifies CASSHGTLQQETQYF.

The table lists this clonotype with many counts. The chain carries TRBV19 and TRBJ1-6; no clear D gene. The germline V and J ends were trimmed by 5 bases and 4 bases, with 6 bases remaining between them. The CDR3 has 13 amino acids. Per germline, CDR1 LNHDA and CDR2 SQIVND (reference sequence). The CDR3 DNA reads as TGTGCCAGTAGTGACGGATATAATTCACCCCTCCACTTT. Translated, it gives CASSDGYNSPLHF.

This clonotype was found many times. The chain is built from TRBV29-1 and TRBJ2-2; 7 bases align to TRBD2. Trimming at V came to 4 bases and at J to 4 bases, leaving 6 bases not matched to a gene. This CDR3 has 14 amino acids. Germline CDR1 and CDR2: SQVTM and ANQGSEA. The CDR3 coding sequence is TGCAGCGTTGGGACTAGTGTCGGCACCGGGGAGCTGTTTTTT. Translated, it gives CSVGTSVGTGELFF.

This clonotype was seen at least ten times. This chain links TRBV19 with TRBJ1-1, with D tentatively TRBD1 (5 bases). This CDR3 has 13 amino acids. Germline values: CDR1 LNHDA, CDR2 SQIVND (reference sequence). The ends were cut back, 5 bases at V and 7 bases at J, with 14 bases in the middle. The CDR3 sequence is CASSSTRGVEAFF. The CDR3 region has the DNA TGTGCCAGTAGTTCAACAAGGGGTGTTGAAGCTTTCTTT. The whole variable domain, remainder taken from reference TRBV19 and TRBJ1-1, is DGGITQSPKYLFRKEGQNVTLSCEQNLNHDAMYWYRQDPGQGLRLIYYSQIVNDFQKGDIAEGYSVSREKKESFPLTVTSAQKNPTAFYLCASSSTRGVEAFFGQGTRLTVV.

This chain connects TRBV7-8 to TRBJ2-3, with D perhaps matching TRBD1 (6 bases). The CDR3 has 17 residues. V was cut by 5 bases and J by 3 bases, with 21 bases left in between. Germline V gene data show CDR1 as SGHVS and CDR2 as FQNEAQ. For the CDR3, the DNA is TGTGCCAGCAGCCTTACCCTACAGGGAGTTCGGACAGATACGCAGTATTTT. It is translated as CASSLTLQGVRTDTQYF.

This clonotype was observed many times. The junction departs from germline at one end; a sequencing error may be responsible. V usage is TRBV20-1 and J usage is TRBJ1-2; no firm D call. The CDR3 runs to 13 residues. Germline CDR1 is DFQATT and CDR2 is SNEGSKA (reference sequence). The CDR3 sequence is CSACEVGGYCYTF. CDR3 nucleotides: TGCAGTGCTTGCGAGGTGGGCGGCTATTGCTACACCTTC.

Many counts were recorded for this clonotype. The V and J genes are TRBV6-2 or TRBV6-3 and TRBJ2-1, with TRBD2 matching over 9 bases. J gave up 7 bases and V 5 bases, and 9 bases lay outside the gene matches. CDR3 length equals 15 residues. The germline V gene encodes CDR1 MNHEY and CDR2 SVGEGT. The CDR3 nucleotides are TGTGCCAGCAGTGAAGCTAGCGGGAACTTTAATGAGCAGTTCTTC. Its translation is CASSEASGNFNEQFF.

This clonotype was observed many times. The CDR3 loop reads CATSSTPGPGYEQYF. The CDR3, as DNA: TGTGCCACCAGTTCAACACCAGGGCCCGGCTACGAGCAGTACTTC. The chain is built from TRBV15 and TRBJ2-7; D may be TRBD1 (5 bases). The V end was cut by 6 bases, the J end by 3 bases, with 18 bases between. This CDR3 has 15 residues. Germline CDR1 LNHNV, CDR2 YYDKDF (reference sequence).

This clonotype has just a few counts. This rearrangement joins TRBV4-2 to TRBJ2-1, with D hard to call. Trimming removed 3 bases at V and 8 bases at J, with 11 bases between. The CDR3 sequence is 13 residues long. The germline gives CDR1 LGHNA, CDR2 YNFKEQ. CDR3 sequence reads: CASSQSSDYEQFF. The CDR3 DNA is TGTGCCAGCAGCCAGTCCAGCGACTATGAGCAGTTCTTC.